Listed below are T cell receptor beta chains from one sample, sequenced in a study of vaccination and CD4 T cells after COVID-19. Their specific antigens are unknown. In TCRdb, the PCR reads were re-called with MiXCR into one record per CDR3 protein. In the table there are approximately 6,900 distinct CDR3 sequences, around 25% of which are singletons. The sample taken for sequencing was CD4+ T cells from blood, cultured in vitro. The origin of the receptors is a human donor in good health. Each CDR3 is given with its conserved first and last residue. D genes are given only for firm matches. Size is stated for part of the rows, as once, few or many counts, or as a class when the clone is expanded.

d_gene: .; abundance: few; len: 15; v_gene: TRBV7-9; j_gene: TRBJ1-2; CDR3aa: CASSSLIHPSYGYTF; CDR3nt: TGTGCCAGCAGCTCTTTAATACATCCATCCTATGGCTACACCTTC
d_gene: .; abundance: few; len: 15; v_gene: TRBV6-1; j_gene: TRBJ1-2; CDR3aa: CASSEGLGVDGGYTF; CDR3nt: TGTGCCAGCAGTGAAGGGTTAGGGGTGGATGGTGGCTACACCTTC
d_gene: .; abundance: .; len: 17; v_gene: TRBV6-5; j_gene: TRBJ1-1; CDR3aa: CASSYGGRATTVTEAFF; CDR3nt: TGTGCCAGCAGTTACGGGGGGAGGGCCACCACAGTCACTGAAGCTTTCTTT
d_gene: .; abundance: few; len: 14; v_gene: TRBV5-4; j_gene: TRBJ2-3; CDR3aa: CASSLGRVADTQYF; CDR3nt: TGTGCCAGCAGCTTGGGCAGGGTCGCAGATACGCAGTATTTT
d_gene: .; abundance: medium-sized; len: 12; v_gene: TRBV20-1; j_gene: TRBJ1-2; CDR3aa: CSARDHIYGYTF; CDR3nt: TGCAGTGCCAGGGATCACATCTATGGCTACACCTTC
d_gene: TRBD1; abundance: .; len: 13; v_gene: TRBV6-1; j_gene: TRBJ1-1; CDR3aa: CASNQGAPTEAFF; CDR3nt: TGTGCCAGCAATCAGGGGGCTCCCACTGAAGCTTTCTTT
d_gene: .; abundance: few; len: 11; v_gene: TRBV30; j_gene: TRBJ2-7; CDR3aa: CAWSVGQEQYF; CDR3nt: TGTGCCTGGAGTGTCGGGCAGGAGCAGTACTTC
d_gene: TRBD1; abundance: .; len: 15; v_gene: TRBV30; j_gene: TRBJ1-6; CDR3aa: CAWSRQGVDNSPLHF; CDR3nt: TGTGCCTGGAGTCGACAGGGAGTCGACAATTCACCCCTCCACTTT
d_gene: TRBD2; abundance: few; len: 15; v_gene: TRBV6-1; j_gene: TRBJ2-1; CDR3aa: CASSGNSGAYNEQFF; CDR3nt: TGTGCCAGCAGTGGAAATAGCGGGGCTTACAATGAGCAGTTCTTC
d_gene: .; abundance: few; len: 14; v_gene: TRBV7-2; j_gene: TRBJ1-2; CDR3aa: CASSKSRESLGYTF; CDR3nt: TGTGCCAGCAGCAAAAGCAGGGAGTCCCTTGGCTACACCTTC
d_gene: .; abundance: .; len: 12; v_gene: TRBV12-3/TRBV12-4; j_gene: TRBJ2-4; CDR3aa: CASRWGRGIQYF; CDR3nt: TGTGCCAGCAGATGGGGCAGGGGCATTCAGTACTTC
d_gene: .; abundance: medium-sized; len: 15; v_gene: TRBV7-8; j_gene: TRBJ1-6; CDR3aa: CASSIKAQLRGSLHF; CDR3nt: TGTGCCAGCAGCATTAAGGCTCAGTTGAGGGGTTCCCTCCACTTT
d_gene: .; abundance: medium-sized; len: 14; v_gene: TRBV7-9; j_gene: TRBJ1-1; CDR3aa: CASSFNRVGTEAFF; CDR3nt: TGTGCCAGCAGCTTCAACAGGGTGGGCACTGAAGCTTTCTTT
d_gene: TRBD1; abundance: few; len: 15; v_gene: TRBV19; j_gene: TRBJ1-6; CDR3aa: CASTAGTGRNSPLHF; CDR3nt: TGTGCCAGTACCGCCGGGACAGGGCGTAATTCACCCCTCCACTTT
d_gene: .; abundance: .; len: 17; v_gene: TRBV20-1; j_gene: TRBJ2-2; CDR3aa: CSARPPIAGLETGELFF; CDR3nt: TGCAGTGCTAGACCTCCAATCGCAGGCTTGGAAACCGGGGAGCTGTTTTTT
d_gene: TRBD1; abundance: medium-sized; len: 15; v_gene: TRBV27; j_gene: TRBJ1-2; CDR3aa: CASTGGDRLWGGYTF; CDR3nt: TGTGCCAGCACCGGGGGGGACAGGTTGTGGGGTGGCTACACCTTC
d_gene: TRBD1; abundance: few; len: 13; v_gene: TRBV12-3/TRBV12-4; j_gene: TRBJ1-5; CDR3aa: CASVRDRGRPQHF; CDR3nt: TGTGCCAGCGTCCGGGACAGGGGCAGGCCCCAGCATTTT
d_gene: .; abundance: .; len: 13; v_gene: TRBV20-1; j_gene: TRBJ1-2; CDR3aa: CSGVEGTNYGYTF; CDR3nt: TGCAGTGGAGTAGAGGGAACTAACTATGGCTACACCTTC
d_gene: .; abundance: .; len: 15; v_gene: TRBV6-1; j_gene: TRBJ1-6; CDR3aa: CATRGGANYNSPLHF; CDR3nt: TGTGCCACCCGGGGGGGGGCAAACTATAATTCACCCCTCCACTTT
d_gene: .; abundance: few; len: 15; v_gene: TRBV19; j_gene: TRBJ1-2; CDR3aa: CASIERRGANYGYTF; CDR3nt: TGTGCCAGTATCGAGAGGCGGGGAGCTAACTATGGCTACACCTTC
d_gene: .; abundance: few; len: 15; v_gene: TRBV7-2; j_gene: TRBJ2-1; CDR3aa: CASSRGAGSYNEQFF; CDR3nt: TGTGCCAGCAGCCGTGGGGCAGGGAGTTACAATGAGCAGTTCTTC
d_gene: .; abundance: few; len: 15; v_gene: TRBV19; j_gene: TRBJ2-6; CDR3aa: CASTPGGTGANVLTF; CDR3nt: TGTGCCAGTACCCCCGGGGGAACGGGGGCCAACGTCCTGACTTTC
d_gene: TRBD2; abundance: few; len: 15; v_gene: TRBV5-1; j_gene: TRBJ2-5; CDR3aa: CASSLTSGGQQTQYF; CDR3nt: TGCGCCAGCAGCTTGACTAGCGGGGGTCAGCAGACCCAGTACTTC
d_gene: .; abundance: .; len: 12; v_gene: TRBV25-1; j_gene: TRBJ2-3; CDR3aa: CASAAGTDTQYF; CDR3nt: TGTGCCAGTGCCGCGGGAACAGATACGCAGTATTTT
d_gene: TRBD1; abundance: .; len: 12; v_gene: TRBV20-1; j_gene: TRBJ1-5; CDR3aa: CSATGGVEPQHF; CDR3nt: TGCAGTGCTACAGGGGGGGTTGAGCCCCAGCATTTT
d_gene: .; abundance: .; len: 17; v_gene: TRBV20-1; j_gene: TRBJ2-1; CDR3aa: CSAREKLRRGLWNEQFF; CDR3nt: TGCAGTGCTAGGGAGAAGCTGAGGAGGGGGCTGTGGAATGAGCAGTTCTTC
d_gene: .; abundance: few; len: 13; v_gene: TRBV7-9; j_gene: TRBJ2-5; CDR3aa: CASSRTQEETQYF; CDR3nt: TGTGCCAGCAGCCGGACACAAGAAGAGACCCAGTACTTC
d_gene: .; abundance: .; len: 13; v_gene: TRBV2; j_gene: TRBJ1-1; CDR3aa: CASSHDANTEAFF; CDR3nt: TGTGCCAGCAGTCATGACGCGAACACTGAAGCTTTCTTT
d_gene: TRBD2; abundance: .; len: 15; v_gene: TRBV18; j_gene: TRBJ2-1; CDR3aa: CASSPLAGGYNEQFF; CDR3nt: TGTGCCAGCTCACCCTTAGCGGGAGGTTACAATGAGCAGTTCTTC
d_gene: .; abundance: few; len: 12; v_gene: TRBV2; j_gene: TRBJ1-2; CDR3aa: CASSERVYGYTF; CDR3nt: TGTGCCAGCAGTGAAAGGGTCTATGGCTACACCTTC
d_gene: .; abundance: few; len: 16; v_gene: TRBV27; j_gene: TRBJ2-7; CDR3aa: CASSYSGTPYGGEQYF; CDR3nt: TGTGCCAGCAGTTATTCCGGGACCCCATACGGGGGCGAGCAGTACTTC
d_gene: .; abundance: .; len: 13; v_gene: TRBV5-1; j_gene: TRBJ1-2; CDR3aa: CASSLTANYGYTF; CDR3nt: TGCGCCAGCAGCTTGACAGCTAACTATGGCTACACCTTC
d_gene: TRBD1; abundance: .; len: 15; v_gene: TRBV5-4; j_gene: TRBJ1-2; CDR3aa: CASSLAHGQGVGYTF; CDR3nt: TGTGCCAGCAGCTTGGCGCATGGGCAGGGGGTCGGCTACACCTTC
d_gene: .; abundance: few; len: 16; v_gene: TRBV20-1; j_gene: TRBJ2-1; CDR3aa: CSARASRGVSYNEQFF; CDR3nt: TGCAGTGCTAGAGCCTCCAGGGGGGTTTCCTACAATGAGCAGTTCTTC